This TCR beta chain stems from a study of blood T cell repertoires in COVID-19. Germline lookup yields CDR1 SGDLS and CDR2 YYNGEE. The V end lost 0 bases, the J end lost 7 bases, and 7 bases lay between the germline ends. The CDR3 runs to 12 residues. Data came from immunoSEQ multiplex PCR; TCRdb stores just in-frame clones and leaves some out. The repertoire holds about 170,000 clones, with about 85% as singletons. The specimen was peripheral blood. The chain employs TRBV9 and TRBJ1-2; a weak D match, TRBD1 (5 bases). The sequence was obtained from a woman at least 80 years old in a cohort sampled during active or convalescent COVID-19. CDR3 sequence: CASSVAGSGYTF. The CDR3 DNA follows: TGTGCCAGCAGCGTAGCAGGGTCTGGCTACACCTTC.